This TCR beta chain was recorded in a study of blood T cell repertoires in COVID-19. In the original analysis: Amplifying reference gene primers gave estimates of nucleated cell counts. Method: immunoSEQ multiplex PCR; TCRdb's copy keeps in-frame clones and lacks some. Clonal size and the V and J genes are those of that table, whereas D and trimming came from the DNA. Of about 60,000 clones detected, around 88% appear once; the ten largest clones hold approximately 4.3%. The CDR3 spans 15 residues. CDR1 and CDR2 (germline): SGHAT, FQNNGV. V dropped 5 bases and J dropped 0; count of bases not matched to a gene: 3.

The TCR was taken from a man aged 55 to 70 with acute or convalescent COVID-19. The sequenced sample consisted of peripheral blood. The chain recombines TRBV11-2 with TRBJ1-4; TRBD1 aligns across 7 bases. DNA for the CDR3: TGTGCCAGCAGCCCCAGGGGGGCAACTAATGAAAAACTGTTTTTT. Protein sequence: CASSPRGATNEKLFF.